This T cell receptor beta chain stems from a study of blood T cells in healthy people across ages. Study-wide context: When template switching was applied, about one barcoded beta molecule was captured per two T cells. The study's findings and limits: The diversity estimates, figures obtained from one million T cells, were considered underestimates. Age showed a roughly linear inverse relationship with TCR beta diversity per million T cells.

Trimming pared 5 bases from V and 1 base from J, leaving 7 bases between. From germline, CDR1 is DFQATT and CDR2 SNEGSKA (reference sequence). The CDR3 extends over 12 amino acids. Sample-barcoded 5' priming and a J-beta primer mix drove a second PCR of 7 to 11 cycles. MiXCR, run by TCRdb on the 5' RACE reads, gives a single entry per CDR3 protein. Among 650,000 to 800,000 distinct CDR3 sequences listed, roughly 44% were seen once. As for this clonotype: No antigen is known for it.

The study drew donors from healthy Caucasian individuals in Russia aged roughly 6 to 90. This rearrangement joins TRBV20-1 to TRBJ2-3, with D hard to call. Specimen: blood. The TCR sequence derives from a man in his sixties in good health. CDR3 DNA sequence: TGCAGTGCTGGGCAACGCACAGATACGCAGTATTTT. As protein: CSAGQRTDTQYF.